Following are 5 T cell receptor beta chains from one sample sequenced in a study of T cell repertoires in cytomegalovirus infection. Using its own MiXCR run on the reads, TCRdb lists one record per CDR3 protein. The table shows 110,000 or so distinct CDR3 sequences, with 30% to 35% occurring only once. Antigens for these TCRs are unknown. The sample consisted of CD8+ T cells from cultured PBMCs, taken from culture after CMV antigen stimulation. The receptors originated from a human donor in good health (CMV status not recorded). Some clones in this sample may be carry-over from other donors' samples.

This clonotype came up a few times. The chain employs TRBV11-1 and TRBJ2-1, with D possibly being TRBD1 (5 bases). Trimming shortened V by 6 bases and J by 2 bases, and 14 bases separated the two germline ends. This CDR3 has 15 residues. In germline, CDR1 is SGHAT, CDR2 FQDESV (reference sequence). The CDR3: CASSPTGIPYNEQFF. The CDR3 bases are TGTGCCAGCAGTCCCACAGGAATCCCCTACAATGAGCAGTTCTTC.

This clonotype showed up just once. The chain employs TRBV2 and TRBJ2-4; D ambiguous. V was trimmed by 6 bases and J by 0 bases, leaving 9 bases between them. The length of the CDR3 is 14 residues. The V gene's germline CDR1 is SNHLY and CDR2 FYNNEI. The CDR3 coding sequence is TGTGCCAGCAGCGGGCCCTTAGCCAAAAACATTCAGTACTTC. Its translation: CASSGPLAKNIQYF.

This clonotype was recorded many times. The rearrangement joins TRBV28 to TRBJ1-5; D not resolved. Trimming stripped 4 bases from V and 1 base from J, with 14 bases between. This CDR3 is 16 amino acids long. CDR1 is MDHEN, CDR2 SYDVKM, per germline. CDR3 nucleotide sequence: TGTGCCAGCAGTTCCGTCTGGGCGGAAAGCAATCAGCCCCAGCATTTT. Its translation: CASSSVWAESNQPQHF.

This clonotype was counted many times. This chain uses TRBV7-2 with TRBJ1-1; D uncertain. V gave up 4 bases and J gave up 1 base, with 10 bases separating them. Looked up from germline, CDR1 is SGHTA and CDR2 is FQGNSA. The CDR3 has 14 amino acids. As DNA, the CDR3 is TGTGCCAGCAGCTCTTCTCATACGAACACTGAAGCTTTCTTT. Encoded protein: CASSSSHTNTEAFF. The full variable domain, in which reference TRBV7-2 and TRBJ1-1 provide the parts outside the CDR3, is GAGVSQSPSNKVTEKGKDVELRCDPISGHTALYWYRQSLGQGLEFLIYFQGNSAPDKSGLPSDRFSAERTGGSVSTLTIQRTQQEDSAVYLCASSSSHTNTEAFFGQGTRLTVV.

V gene TRBV4-3 combines with J gene TRBJ2-5; 8 nucleotides agree with TRBD2. The length of the CDR3 is 17 residues. Trimming removed 0 bases from V and 5 bases from J; junction bases left unmatched: 11. CDR1 and CDR2 from the germline V gene are LGHNA and YSLEER. The DNA of the CDR3 is TGCGCCAGCAGCCAAGATAAGGGACTAGGTATTTTGGAGACCCAGTACTTC. As protein: CASSQDKGLGILETQYF.